A single sample gave rise to the 16 T cell receptor beta chains below, sequenced in a study of blood T cells in healthy people across ages. A second PCR, run for about 6 to 11 cycles, used a sample-barcoded 5' primer plus a J-beta primer mix. MiXCR was run by TCRdb on the 5' RACE reads, yielding one entry per CDR3 protein. The sample shows 1.5 million or so distinct CDR3 sequences, 35% to 45% of them seen only once. Sequencing used blood. These receptors all come from a woman aged 18-35 years in good health.

As concerns this clonotype: This could be a read error, since a much larger clone is one nucleotide away. The chain carries TRBV6-6 and TRBJ2-1; no definite D call. The tail of the sequence fits TRBJ2-7 better, so the J call may be wrong. There are 13 residues in the CDR3. Germline assignment: CDR1 MNHNY and CDR2 SVGAGI (reference sequence). CDR3 DNA sequence: TGTGCCAGCAGTCCGACCGATTACAATGAGCAGTACTTC. Its translation: CASSPTDYNEQYF.

The chain carries TRBV4-3 and TRBJ1-2; no reliable D call. Germline V gives CDR1 LGHNA, CDR2 YSLEER. Trimming took 1 base from V and 2 from J, leaving 8 bases between them. The CDR3 spans 14 residues. The CDR3 DNA is TGCGCCAGCAGCCAAGCGGTACAGAACTATGGCTACACCTTC. Encoded protein: CASSQAVQNYGYTF.

V gene TRBV6-2 or TRBV6-3 combines with J gene TRBJ1-2, with no clear D. The CDR3 length is 15 residues. Looked up from germline, CDR1 is MNHEY and CDR2 is SVGEGT. Trimming took off 7 bases at V and 5 bases at J, with 20 bases between the two ends. CDR3 coding DNA: TGTGCCAGCACGGGAGCCGTGCGGGTGCTTTATGGCTACACCTTC. Translation gives CASTGAVRVLYGYTF.

The sample holds a few counts of this clonotype. The J gene is TRBJ2-3, the V gene TRBV7-8; D not resolved. The V end lost 1 base, the J end lost 0 bases, and 11 bases lay between the germline ends. This CDR3 region has 16 residues. The V gene's germline CDR1 is SGHVS and CDR2 FQNEAQ. This CDR3 is CASSLVGSSSTDTQYF. The CDR3 nucleotides are TGTGCCAGCAGCTTAGTAGGGTCGTCTAGCACAGATACGCAGTATTTT.

CDR3 residues: CASTMEGLNEQFF. The CDR3 DNA follows: TGTGCCAGCACCATGGAGGGGCTCAATGAGCAGTTCTTC. V is TRBV4-2 and J is TRBJ2-1; a possible D gene is TRBD2 (6 bases). The CDR3 runs 13 residues. Between the trimmed V and J ends, which lost 7 bases and 6 bases, there was a span of 13 bases. CDR1 is LGHNA and CDR2 is YNFKEQ in the germline V gene.

The chain is built from TRBV29-1 and TRBJ2-3; TRBD2 aligns across 10 bases. V trimming: 5 bases; J trimming: 6 bases; junction bases outside the gene matches: 14. This CDR3 is built from 16 residues. CDR1 is SQVTM, CDR2 ANQGSEA, per germline. For the CDR3, the DNA is TGCAGCGTTCGTGGGTCGCCTAGCGGGGGAACGGATACGCAGTATTTT. Protein product: CSVRGSPSGGTDTQYF.

This clonotype appeared a few times. This chain joins TRBV7-9 and TRBJ1-2, with a weak D call TRBD1 (5 bases). Trimming left V 7 bases short and J 5 bases short, with 17 bases between. Germline CDR1 is SEHNR and CDR2 is FQNEAQ (reference sequence). This CDR3 comprises 14 residues. The CDR3 reads CASIARGSDYGYTF. The CDR3 nucleotides are TGTGCCAGCATCGCGCGGGGCAGCGATTATGGCTACACCTTC. The full variable domain, in which reference TRBV7-9 and TRBJ1-2 provide the parts outside the CDR3, is DTGVSQNPRHKITKRGQNVTFRCDPISEHNRLYWYRQTLGQGPEFLTYFQNEAQLEKSRLLSDRFSAERPKGSFSTLEIQRTEQGDSAMYLCASIARGSDYGYTFGSGTRLTVV.

The J gene is TRBJ1-1, the V gene TRBV2; no clear D. V lost 5 bases to trimming and J lost 11 bases, with 12 bases between them. Germline lookup yields CDR1 SNHLY and CDR2 FYNNEI. The CDR3 totals 11 residues. CDR3 in amino acids: CASSYEAWAFF. DNA of the CDR3: TGTGCCAGCAGTTACGAGGCTTGGGCTTTCTTT.

The V and J genes are TRBV4-3 and TRBJ2-1, with 7 bases matching TRBD2. Germline CDR1 is LGHNA and CDR2 is YSLEER. CDR3 size: 15 residues. Unmatched junction bases numbered 7, after V lost 0 bases and J lost 8 bases. The CDR3 spells CASSQDAAGEDEQFF. In DNA, the CDR3 is TGCGCCAGCAGCCAAGATGCCGCGGGGGAGGATGAGCAGTTCTTC.

The chain couples TRBV7-9 to TRBJ2-3; either TRBD1 or TRBD2 may supply D (5 bases each). V was shortened by 5 bases and J by 4 bases, with 16 bases between the two germline ends. Germline V gene data show CDR1 as SEHNR and CDR2 as FQNEAQ (reference sequence). The CDR3 covers 15 residues. CDR3 in DNA: TGTGCCAGCAGCCCGGGGCTATCGGAGGCAGATACGCAGTATTTT. Translation gives CASSPGLSEADTQYF.

V usage is TRBV5-5 and J usage is TRBJ1-3; possibly TRBD1 for D (5 bases). The CDR3 runs 16 residues. V lost 4 bases to trimming and J lost 0 bases, with 14 bases between them. CDR1 SGHKS and CDR2 YYEKEE come from the germline V gene (reference sequence). The CDR3 coding sequence is TGTGCCAGCAGCCCGGGACTCACCTCCTCTGGAAACACCATATATTTT. Translation gives CASSPGLTSSGNTIYF.

The chain carries TRBV20-1 and TRBJ2-3; 10 positions agree with TRBD2. Looked up from germline, CDR1 is DFQATT and CDR2 is SNEGSKA (reference sequence). The CDR3 consists of 14 residues. Trimming removed 6 bases from V and 0 bases from J; junction bases left unmatched: 3. The CDR3 protein is CSAGSGRSTDTQYF. In nucleotides, the CDR3 is TGCAGTGCCGGTAGCGGGAGGAGCACAGATACGCAGTATTTT.

J is TRBJ1-1 and V is TRBV21-1. TRBV21-1 is a known pseudogene. CDR3 length equals 13 residues. The CDR3 sequence is CASSKQEWTEAFF. DNA of the CDR3: TGTGCCAGCAGCAAACAGGAGTGGACTGAAGCTTTCTTT.

This clonotype appeared a few times. Here the CDR3 reads CASSQEASRPSANYGYTF. CDR3 nucleotides: TGCGCCAGCAGCCAAGAGGCGTCCAGGCCGTCTGCTAACTATGGCTACACCTTC. The rearrangement uses TRBV4-1 and TRBJ1-2; D is uncertain. From germline, CDR1 is MGHRA and CDR2 YSYEKL. This CDR3 region has 18 residues. Deletions cut 0 bases from V and 0 bases from J, with 17 bases between.

This clonotype was detected a few times. The V call is TRBV7-2, the J call TRBJ1-2; D may be TRBD1 (5 bases). Deletions cut 4 bases from V and 8 bases from J, with 11 bases between. This CDR3 comprises 12 residues. Germline V gene data show CDR1 as SGHTA and CDR2 as FQGNSA. The chain's CDR3 is CASSWAGVGYTF. CDR3 DNA sequence: TGTGCCAGCAGCTGGGCGGGGGTAGGCTACACCTTC.

This clonotype was observed a handful of times. V gene TRBV10-3 combines with J gene TRBJ2-3, with 14 bases matching TRBD2. V was pared by 4 bases and J by 2 bases, with 2 bases of the junction left unmatched. This CDR3 is built from 16 residues. Germline V gene lookup returns CDR1 ENHRY and CDR2 SYGVKD. The CDR3 DNA reads TGTGCCATCAGTGGGACTAGCGGGGGGCCCACAGATACGCAGTATTTT. This translates into CAISGTSGGPTDTQYF.